This T cell receptor beta chain was sequenced during a study of a mutant IDH1 vaccine in newly diagnosed glioma. Study summary: The initiation of vaccination occurred 4-6 weeks after radiotherapy alone, or with temozolomide cycles.

A note on this clone: The target antigen is unknown.

As to time point: week 35, safety follow-up. Topical imiquimod accompanied each vaccine dose, which consisted of 300 ug of mutant IDH1 20-mer peptide. Profiled with immunoSEQ multiplex PCR; TCRdb holds only in-frame clones, not every one. Among about 54,000 clones, 80% to 90% were seen once, and the ten largest hold roughly 4%. V shed 0 bases, J shed 4 bases, and the junction held 0 bases outside the gene matches. This CDR3 is 16 amino acids long. Looked up from germline, CDR1 is MRHNA and CDR2 is SNTAGT. The TCR comes from a woman in her late teens or twenties with glioma. This material consisted of PBMCs, taken from a glioma patient whose treatment included an IDH1 peptide vaccine. This chain links TRBV6-4 with TRBJ2-3; 14 bases are shared with TRBD2. The CDR3 is CASSDSTSGGADTQYF. CDR3 bases: TGTGCCAGCAGTGACTCGACTAGCGGGGGGGCAGATACGCAGTATTTT.